This TCR beta chain was recorded in a study of T cells in Graves' hyperthyroidism and ophthalmopathy. Study-level results: Most thyroid clonotypes that were expanded above 0.001 also turned up in blood.

RNA transcripts gave rise to amplified TCR beta CDR3 regions. A set of HTBI primers served as the primers for a first-round RT-PCR of the TCR CDR3. TCRdb re-derived calls from the multiplex PCR reads in MiXCR, one entry per CDR3 protein. The sample lists hundreds of thousands of distinct CDR3 sequences; over 40% were seen once. Any patient presenting with uncontrolled infection, other autoimmune disease, pregnancy or lactation was left out. V was pared by 0 bases and J by 0 bases, with 8 bases between. CDR3 length equals 15 residues. In germline, CDR1 is DFQATT, CDR2 SNEGSKA (reference sequence). As regards this clonotype: Its target is not known.

The receptor's source is an adult man with Graves' disease, either hyperthyroidism or ophthalmopathy (not recorded which). V and J are TRBV20-1 and TRBJ1-4, with D possibly being TRBD1 (5 bases). The sequenced sample was peripheral blood or thyroid tissue (not recorded which). Written as DNA, the CDR3 is TGCAGTGCTAGAGATATCAGGGCAACTAATGAAAAACTGTTTTTT. Amino acid sequence: CSARDIRATNEKLFF.